This T cell receptor (beta chain) comes out of a study of T cell responses to AZD1222 COVID-19 vaccine. The repertoire was sequenced with immunoSEQ multiplex PCR; TCRdb's copy has only in-frame clones and lacks some. The table shows 120,000 to 150,000 clones, with approximately 91% occurring only once. V dropped 2 bases and J dropped 0 bases, with 8 bases sitting between them. Germline V gives CDR1 MNHEY, CDR2 SVGAGI. CDR3 length equals 14 residues. The V call is TRBV6-5, the J call TRBJ2-7; D gene unclear. The origin of this receptor is an adult in good health. This specimen consisted of peripheral blood, obtained on day 0 of AZD1222 vaccination. The chain's CDR3 is CASSYGQVSYEQYF. DNA of the CDR3: TGTGCCAGCAGTTACGGGCAGGTCTCCTACGAGCAGTACTTC.